A single sample gave rise to the 29 T cell receptor beta chains below, sequenced in a study of blood T cell repertoires in COVID-19. The repertoire was sequenced with immunoSEQ multiplex PCR; TCRdb's copy has only in-frame clones and lacks some. The sample lists roughly 30,000 clones, 84% seen once, with 7.5% to 10% in the top ten. Sample: peripheral blood. The receptors stem from an older man with active COVID-19.

J is TRBJ1-5 and V is TRBV19; D perhaps matches TRBD1 (5 bases). Germline CDR1 reads LNHDA; CDR2 reads SQIVND (reference sequence). V was pared by 4 bases and J by 5 bases, with 6 bases between. The CDR3 covers 12 residues. The CDR3 loop reads CASSKGDQPQHF. The CDR3 DNA sequence: TGTGCCAGTAGTAAAGGGGATCAGCCCCAGCATTTT. Variable domain in full (rest from reference TRBV19 and TRBJ1-5): DGGITQSPKYLFRKEGQNVTLSCEQNLNHDAMYWYRQDPGQGLRLIYYSQIVNDFQKGDIAEGYSVSREKKESFPLTVTSAQKNPTAFYLCASSKGDQPQHFGDGTRLSIL.

The DNA of the CDR3 is TGTGCCAGCAGAGACCGGGACAGGGGTAGTTCACCCCTCCACTTT. Amino acids: CASRDRDRGSSPLHF. The J gene is TRBJ1-6, the V gene TRBV6-6, with TRBD1 matching 10 bases. The V gene end was trimmed by 6 bases and the J gene end by 9 bases; junction bases not matched to a gene: 8. This CDR3 is built from 15 residues. Germline CDR1 MNHNY, CDR2 SVGAGI (reference sequence).

This chain connects TRBV19 to TRBJ2-1, with TRBD1 identical over 8 bases. Per germline, CDR1 LNHDA and CDR2 SQIVND (reference sequence). Unmatched junction bases numbered 9, after V lost 4 bases and J lost 4 bases. The CDR3 is 16 residues long. CDR3: CASSTRTGRDYNEQFF. The CDR3 region has the DNA TGTGCCAGTAGTACCCGGACAGGGCGAGATTACAATGAGCAGTTCTTC.

The chain uses TRBV9 and TRBJ1-2; maybe TRBD1 (6 bases). CDR1 SGDLS and CDR2 YYNGEE come from the germline V gene. The CDR3 is made up of 14 amino acids. V was cut by 4 bases and J by 5 bases, with 15 bases left in between. Here the CDR3 DNA reads TGTGCCAGCAGCCCAGAACAGGGTAAATATGGCTACACCTTC. Residues: CASSPEQGKYGYTF. The entire variable domain, with the rest obtained from reference TRBV9 and TRBJ1-2, is as follows: DSGVTQTPKHLITATGQRVTLRCSPRSGDLSVYWYQQSLDQGLQFLIQYYNGEERAKGNILERFSAQQFPDLHSELNLSSLELGDSALYFCASSPEQGKYGYTFGSGTRLTVV.

A word on this clone: This sample includes further DNA sequences coding for the same CDR3. The chain employs TRBV5-1 and TRBJ2-3; D not certain. V lost 0 bases and J 6 bases, leaving 5 bases between the germline ends. CDR1 and CDR2 (germline): SGHRS, YFSETQ. This CDR3 comprises 12 residues. The CDR3 loop reads CASSLAGDTQYF. The CDR3 bases are TGCGCCAGCAGCTTGGCCGGGGATACGCAGTATTTT.

This clone showed up just once. CDR3 region: CASSQDPPGADTQYF. The DNA of the CDR3 is TGCGCCAGCAGCCAGGACCCTCCAGGGGCAGATACGCAGTATTTT. V and J are TRBV4-1 and TRBJ2-3; possible D gene TRBD1, 6 bases. Germline CDR1 and CDR2: MGHRA and YSYEKL. V lost 3 bases and J 4 bases, leaving 14 bases between the germline ends. The CDR3 is 15 residues long.

Only one count was recorded for this clone. This CDR3 is CASSSGQVNTEAFF. As DNA, the CDR3 is TGTGCCAGCAGCTCGGGACAGGTTAACACTGAAGCTTTCTTT. The gene calls are TRBV5-4 and TRBJ1-1; TRBD1 matches at 8 bases. Germline values: CDR1 SGHNT, CDR2 YYREEE (reference sequence). The trim removed 3 bases at V and 2 bases at J, leaving 3 bases unmatched. CDR3 length: 14 amino acids.

The chain combines TRBV7-2 with TRBJ1-2; D unclear. Germline CDR1 reads SGHTA; CDR2 reads FQGNSA. This CDR3 region has 14 residues. V lost 1 base to trimming and J lost 4 bases, with 10 bases between them. The CDR3 DNA follows: TGTGCCAGCAGCTTAGAGCCGGGTAGCTATGGCTACACCTTC. It encodes CASSLEPGSYGYTF.

This clone was found a few times. The chain has TRBV2 and TRBJ2-2; D might be TRBD2 (6 bases). V gave up 7 bases and J gave up 4 bases, with 13 bases separating them. The CDR3 loop spans 14 amino acids. Germline CDR1 is SNHLY and CDR2 is FYNNEI. The CDR3 reads CASKEGPGTGELFF. CDR3 in DNA: TGTGCCAGCAAGGAGGGTCCTGGCACCGGGGAGCTGTTTTTT.

The chain is built from TRBV29-1 and TRBJ2-1, with D possibly TRBD2 on 6 matching bases. Per germline, CDR1 SQVTM and CDR2 ANQGSEA. CDR3 length: 14 amino acids. Trimming pared 7 bases from V and 5 bases from J, leaving 18 bases between. This CDR3 is CSAPAGGANNEQFF. The CDR3 bases are TGCAGCGCCCCTGCTGGCGGGGCCAACAATGAGCAGTTCTTC.

The chain combines TRBV6-1 with TRBJ1-6; possibly TRBD1 for D (6 bases). V was shortened by 0 bases and J by 0 bases, with 12 bases between the two germline ends. CDR1 MNHNS and CDR2 SASEGT come from the germline V gene. The CDR3 length is 18 residues. CDR3 sequence (DNA): TGTGCCAGCAGTGAAGCGCGTATAGGGGGCTCCTATAATTCACCCCTCCACTTT. Translation: CASSEARIGGSYNSPLHF.

V usage is TRBV7-2 and J usage is TRBJ1-3; D is perhaps TRBD1 (5 bases). CDR3 size: 13 residues. V was shortened by 6 bases and J by 2 bases, with 8 bases between the two germline ends. Germline V gene sequence: CDR1 SGHTA, CDR2 FQGNSA. The CDR3 DNA follows: TGTGCCAGCAGGGACATAACTGGAAACACCATATATTTT. This gives the protein CASRDITGNTIYF.

V is TRBV7-2 and J is TRBJ2-3; 7 bases align to TRBD2. The CDR3 contains 16 residues. The germline V gene encodes CDR1 SGHTA and CDR2 FQGNSA. V was clipped by 4 bases and J by 3 bases; unmatched bases: 10. In DNA form, the CDR3 reads TGTGCCAGCAGCTCTCTTAGCGGGTCTATTACAGATACGCAGTATTTT. Its translation is CASSSLSGSITDTQYF. Using reference TRBV7-2 and TRBJ2-3 for the parts outside the CDR3, the full variable domain is GAGVSQSPSNKVTEKGKDVELRCDPISGHTALYWYRQSLGQGLEFLIYFQGNSAPDKSGLPSDRFSAERTGGSVSTLTIQRTQQEDSAVYLCASSSLSGSITDTQYFGPGTRLTVL.

This sequence joins TRBV18 and TRBJ2-5; D is uncertain. The V gene lost 6 bases and the J gene lost 3 bases, with 8 bases spanning the gap. The CDR3 has 12 amino acids. Germline CDR1 KGHSH, CDR2 LQKENI. CDR3 nucleotides: TGTGCCAGCTCCCTCGTAGAAGAGACCCAGTACTTC. Encoded protein: CASSLVEETQYF.

This chain uses TRBV6-6 with TRBJ1-6; 8 positions match TRBD1. V trimming: 7 bases; J trimming: 3 bases; junction bases outside the gene matches: 5. This CDR3 is built from 15 residues. From germline, CDR1 is MNHNY and CDR2 SVGAGI (reference sequence). CDR3 sequence: CASTEGQVYNSPLHF. The CDR3 DNA reads TGTGCCAGCACCGAGGGACAGGTCTATAATTCACCCCTCCACTTT.

J is TRBJ2-1 and V is TRBV10-3, with a weak D call TRBD1 (6 bases). CDR1 is ENHRY and CDR2 is SYGVKD in the germline V gene. This CDR3 comprises 14 residues. The germline V and J ends were trimmed by 8 bases and 10 bases, with 21 bases remaining between them. The CDR3 nucleotides read TGTGCCATCGAACAGGGTTATGGTCTGAAGGAGCAGTTCTTC. This sequence encodes CAIEQGYGLKEQFF.

This chain links TRBV9 with TRBJ2-3, with 14 bases lining up with TRBD2. V dropped 4 bases and J dropped 6; count of bases not matched to a gene: 4. Germline V lookup: CDR1 SGDLS, CDR2 YYNGEE. The CDR3 loop spans 15 amino acids. The CDR3 DNA follows: TGTGCCAGCAGCCCGCGACTAGCGGGGGGGGATACGCAGTATTTT. This translates into CASSPRLAGGDTQYF.

The chain employs TRBV6-4 and TRBJ2-3; 7 positions match TRBD2. Trimming cost V 3 bases and J 2 bases; bases outside gene matches: 8. The CDR3 consists of 16 residues. Germline V gene lookup returns CDR1 MRHNA and CDR2 SNTAGT. The chain's CDR3 is CASSEDNGGITDTQYF. The CDR3 region has the DNA TGTGCCAGCAGTGAAGATAACGGGGGGATCACAGATACGCAGTATTTT.

The chain carries TRBV19 and TRBJ1-5, with a weak D call TRBD1 (5 bases). Germline CDR1 LNHDA, CDR2 SQIVND (reference sequence). The CDR3 runs 15 residues. V shed 1 base and J shed 4 bases, with 11 bases lying between them. The CDR3 coding sequence is TGTGCCAGTAGTATAGGGGCAGGGCTGAATCAGCCCCAGCATTTT. Translating gives CASSIGAGLNQPQHF.

The chain employs TRBV5-1 and TRBJ2-7; 9 nucleotides match TRBD1. V shed 5 bases, J shed 0 bases, and the junction held 6 bases outside the gene matches. The CDR3 totals 15 residues. CDR1 and CDR2 (germline): SGHRS, YFSETQ. CDR3 protein: CASRMGQGSSYEQYF. The CDR3 nucleotides read TGCGCCAGCAGGATGGGACAGGGAAGCTCCTACGAGCAGTACTTC.

V usage is TRBV5-1 and J usage is TRBJ2-7; 10 positions match TRBD1. This CDR3 comprises 13 residues. V lost 4 bases, J lost 5 bases, and 3 bases stayed unmatched. Germline values: CDR1 SGHRS, CDR2 YFSETQ. The CDR3 bases are TGCGCCAGCAGCAAGACAGGGGGCCACGAGCAGTACTTC. Translating gives CASSKTGGHEQYF.

The gene calls are TRBV7-2 and TRBJ2-7; 8 nucleotides agree with TRBD2. The germline CDR1 and CDR2 sequences are SGHTA and FQGNSA. The trim removed 5 bases at V and 2 bases at J, leaving 5 bases unmatched. The CDR3 spans 14 residues. The CDR3 spells CASSRSGTPYEQYF. The DNA of the CDR3 is TGTGCCAGCAGCCGTAGCGGGACCCCCTACGAGCAGTACTTC.

The V call is TRBV9, the J call TRBJ2-3; 8 bases map to TRBD2. This CDR3 is built from 15 residues. The junction had 4 bases not matched to a gene; V was cut back by 0 bases and J by 4 bases. Germline values: CDR1 SGDLS, CDR2 YYNGEE. The CDR3 DNA reads as TGTGCCAGCAGCGTAGAGGGACTAGGTGCAGATACGCAGTATTTT. This sequence encodes CASSVEGLGADTQYF.

J is TRBJ1-6 and V is TRBV4-1; a possible D gene is TRBD1 (5 bases). CDR3 size: 13 residues. Germline CDR1 is MGHRA and CDR2 is YSYEKL. The V and J ends lost 0 bases and 14 bases respectively, with 11 bases between them. CDR3 amino acids: CASSQDRGDSLHF. The CDR3 DNA reads TGCGCCAGCAGCCAAGATCGGGGGGATTCCCTCCACTTT.

The CDR3, as DNA: TGTGCCAGCAGCGATCGCAGGGTGCCCGGGGAGCTGTTTTTT. Translation gives CASSDRRVPGELFF. The rearrangement joins TRBV4-2 to TRBJ2-2; weak D call: TRBD1 (5 bases). CDR1 LGHNA and CDR2 YNFKEQ come from the germline V gene. This CDR3 region has 14 residues. The V end lost 5 bases, the J end lost 6 bases, and 13 bases lay between the germline ends.

The count of this clone is one. The V gene is TRBV19, the J gene TRBJ1-3, with D uncertain. Germline V gene sequence: CDR1 LNHDA, CDR2 SQIVND (reference sequence). V shed 8 bases and J shed 4 bases, with 15 bases lying between them. The CDR3 has 14 amino acids. The chain's CDR3 is CASSGAEVGNTIYF. The CDR3 bases are TGTGCCAGTTCGGGTGCCGAGGTCGGAAACACCATATATTTT. Drawing the rest from reference TRBV19 and TRBJ1-3, the complete variable domain is DGGITQSPKYLFRKEGQNVTLSCEQNLNHDAMYWYRQDPGQGLRLIYYSQIVNDFQKGDIAEGYSVSREKKESFPLTVTSAQKNPTAFYLCASSGAEVGNTIYFGEGSWLTVV.

The chain uses TRBV5-1 and TRBJ1-1, with 7 nucleotides matching TRBD1. Germline-derived CDR1 and CDR2 are SGHRS and YFSETQ. The CDR3 length is 14 residues. V was clipped by 6 bases and J by 1 base; unmatched bases: 6. CDR3 amino acids: CASTFQGENTEAFF. In nucleotides, the CDR3 is TGCGCCAGCACTTTTCAGGGGGAGAACACTGAAGCTTTCTTT.

This clone is medium-sized. V usage is TRBV5-6 and J usage is TRBJ1-5, with a weak D call TRBD1 (5 bases). Deletions cut 4 bases from V and 0 bases from J, with 8 bases between. Germline assignment: CDR1 SGHDT and CDR2 YYEEEE. The CDR3 sequence is 14 residues long. The CDR3 nucleotides read TGTGCCAGCAGCCAGGGCCTTAGCAATCAGCCCCAGCATTTT. This sequence encodes CASSQGLSNQPQHF.

This clone was seen just once. Here the CDR3 DNA reads TGTGCCAGCAGCTTGAGCAGACAGGCTCTGGGCTACACCTTC. This sequence encodes CASSLSRQALGYTF. The chain combines TRBV5-8 with TRBJ1-2; possibly TRBD1 for D (6 bases). The CDR3 totals 14 residues. From germline, CDR1 is SGHTS and CDR2 YDEGEE. Trimming left V 1 base short and J 8 bases short, with 15 bases between. Variable domain in full (rest from reference TRBV5-8 and TRBJ1-2): EAGVTQSPTHLIKTRGQQATLRCSPISGHTSVYWYQQALGLGLQFLLWYDEGEERNRGNFPPRFSGRQFPNYSSELNVNALELEDSALYLCASSLSRQALGYTFGSGTRLTVV.